A selection of T cell receptor beta chains follows, all from one sample in a study of T cells in Graves' hyperthyroidism and ophthalmopathy. TCRdb redid the calling of the multiplex PCR reads with MiXCR, one entry per CDR3 protein. Of 500,000 to 650,000 distinct CDR3 sequences in the sample, just under 20% were seen once. Material for sequencing was blood. The receptors come from a man aged 40-55 years with Graves' ophthalmopathy. Both conserved end residues are part of each CDR3. A D gene is named only where the DNA matches it firmly. Clone size is given for some rows only: seen once, a few or many times, or a class if the clone is expanded.

V	J	D	size	CDR3	DNA
TRBV28	TRBJ1-4	.	.	CASSLWASRNEKLFF	TGTGCCAGCAGTTTATGGGCAAGTCGTAATGAAAAACTGTTTTTT
TRBV30	TRBJ1-2	TRBD1	many	CAWSVPGTGEGYTF	TGTGCCTGGAGTGTTCCCGGGACAGGGGAAGGCTACACCTTC
TRBV28	TRBJ1-1	TRBD1	many	CASSYRGTNTEAFF	TGTGCCAGCAGTTACAGGGGTACGAACACTGAAGCTTTCTTT
TRBV29-1	TRBJ1-1	.	.	CSALGGHQNTEAFF	TGCAGCGCCCTAGGGGGACACCAGAACACTGAAGCTTTCTTT
TRBV12-3/TRBV12-4	TRBJ2-7	.	many	CASSTQLTADEQYF	TGTGCCAGCAGTACCCAACTCACAGCTGACGAGCAGTACTTC
TRBV19	TRBJ2-7	TRBD1	few	CASRRTGGIYEQYF	TGTGCCAGTAGACGGACAGGGGGCATCTACGAGCAGTACTTC
TRBV10-3	TRBJ2-3	.	many	CAISETLAATDTQYF	TGTGCCATCAGTGAGACACTAGCTGCCACAGATACGCAGTATTTT
TRBV6-5	TRBJ2-3	TRBD2	few	CASSYGASGATDTQYF	TGTGCCAGCAGTTACGGGGCTAGCGGGGCCACAGATACGCAGTATTTT
TRBV11-2	TRBJ2-5	TRBD1	many	CASSFNVIRGSRETQYF	TGTGCCAGCAGCTTTAACGTCATCAGGGGGAGTAGAGAGACCCAGTACTTC
TRBV5-5	TRBJ2-1	TRBD2	.	CASREGGRVYNEQFF	TGTGCCAGCAGGGAGGGCGGGAGAGTCTACAATGAGCAGTTCTTC
TRBV6-1	TRBJ2-7	TRBD1	many	CASSERLGSQGANF	TGTGCCAGCAGTGAGCGACTCGGATCACAGGGGGCGAACTTC
TRBV20-1	TRBJ1-2	.	many	CSARDRASYGYTF	TGCAGTGCTAGAGATCGGGCCAGCTATGGCTACACCTTC
TRBV15	TRBJ2-3	TRBD2	few	CATSGAGVDTQYF	TGTGCCACCAGCGGGGCGGGGGTAGATACGCAGTATTTT
TRBV20-1	TRBJ1-2	.	once	CSALPQRSVSYGYTF	TGCAGTGCTCTACCCCAACGTAGTGTAAGCTATGGCTACACCTTC
TRBV5-1	TRBJ1-2	TRBD1	few	CASSLGVGRGDLDYGYTF	TGTGCCAGCAGCTTGGGAGTTGGCAGGGGGGACCTCGACTATGGCTACACCTTC
TRBV7-2	TRBJ1-1	.	many	CASSLGGEDKRAFF	TGTGCCAGCAGCTTAGGAGGGGAGGACAAGAGGGCTTTCTTT
TRBV5-1	TRBJ2-2	.	many	CASSLSEAGELFF	TGCGCCAGCAGCTTGTCTGAAGCCGGGGAGCTGTTTTTT
TRBV5-1	TRBJ2-7	.	many	CASSFEQRYEQYF	TGCGCCAGCAGCTTTGAACAGCGTTACGAGCAGTACTTC
TRBV7-6	TRBJ1-2	.	few	CASSLAGPDRSTNYGYTF	TGTGCCAGCAGCCTAGCGGGCCCCGACCGAAGCACTAACTATGGCTACACCTTC
TRBV5-1	TRBJ2-7	TRBD1	many	CASSRTGTGVFHEQYF	TGCGCCAGCAGCAGAACCGGGACAGGGGTGTTCCACGAGCAGTACTTC
TRBV7-2	TRBJ2-1	.	.	CASSLVQGGYEQFF	TGTGCCAGCAGCTTAGTACAGGGAGGTTATGAGCAGTTCTTC
TRBV10-1	TRBJ2-2	TRBD2	.	CASSASGVTGELFF	TGCGCCAGCAGTGCTAGCGGGGTCACCGGGGAGCTGTTTTTT
TRBV20-1	TRBJ2-1	TRBD1	few	CSATPGQGANEQFF	TGCAGTGCGACTCCGGGACAGGGTGCGAATGAGCAGTTCTTC
TRBV30	TRBJ2-3	.	many	CAWGRDTQYF	TGTGCCTGGGGGCGGGATACGCAGTATTTT
TRBV12-3/TRBV12-4	TRBJ2-3	TRBD2	many	CASTMDIRGGTDTQYF	TGTGCCAGCACTATGGACATTCGGGGGGGCACAGATACGCAGTATTTT
TRBV20-1	TRBJ2-1	TRBD2	.	CSATTSGRFDEQFF	TGCAGTGCAACAACTAGCGGGAGATTCGATGAGCAGTTCTTC